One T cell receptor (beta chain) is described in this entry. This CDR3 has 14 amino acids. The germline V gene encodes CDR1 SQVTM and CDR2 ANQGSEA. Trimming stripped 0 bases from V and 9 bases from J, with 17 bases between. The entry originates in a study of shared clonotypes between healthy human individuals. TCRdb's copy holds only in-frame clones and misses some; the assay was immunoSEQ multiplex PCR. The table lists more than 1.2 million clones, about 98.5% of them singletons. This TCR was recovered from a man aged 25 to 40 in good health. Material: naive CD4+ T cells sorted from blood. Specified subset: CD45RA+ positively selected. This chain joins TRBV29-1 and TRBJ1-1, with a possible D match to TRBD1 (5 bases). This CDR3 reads CSVEELGGGTKAFF. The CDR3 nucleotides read TGCAGCGTTGAAGAACTCGGTGGAGGGACGAAAGCTTTCTTT.